This T cell receptor (beta chain) was captured by sequencing in a study of CD8+ T cells in alopecia areata. General study points: Numerous expanded lesional clones remained in scalp and blood during tofacitinib.

V lost 2 bases and J 0 bases, leaving 8 bases between the germline ends. The CDR3 contains 14 residues. Looked up from germline, CDR1 is SGHRS and CDR2 is YFSETQ. Treatment defined: oral pan-JAK inhibitor, 5-10 mg twice daily. Worth noting for this clone: The antigen is not known.

RNA, once extracted, was reverse transcribed into cDNA for use as the sequencing template. The table came from immunoSEQ multiplex PCR; TCRdb's copy has only in-frame clones and leaves some out. This table has more than 150,000 clones, 40% to 55% appearing once. This sequence originates from a human donor with alopecia areata. V and J are TRBV5-1 and TRBJ1-2; D ambiguous. Sample: CD8+ T cells sorted from blood, taken between weeks 51 and 54, from a patient treated with tofacitinib. The CDR3 bases are TGCGCCAGCAGCTTCGAGGGCACTAACTATGGCTACACCTTC. This translates into CASSFEGTNYGYTF.